This T cell receptor (beta chain) is drawn from a study of blood T cell repertoires in COVID-19. As for the study in general: From the United States, Italy and Spain came samples of acute and convalescent COVID-19. The analysed material was cDNA or gDNA that came from T cells, B-cell-depleted T cells, or PBMCs.

In germline, CDR1 is MDHEN, CDR2 SYDVKM. CDR3 length: 13 amino acids. V was clipped by 6 bases and J by 7 bases, with 15 bases between them. Authors' analysis steps: Estimated nucleated cell counts came from reference gene primer amplification. Method: immunoSEQ multiplex PCR; TCRdb's copy keeps in-frame clones and lacks some. The V and J calls and clone size are taken from that table; D and trimming were inferred from the DNA. The table includes about 41,000 clones, roughly 91% detected once. Sequencing was done on a sample of peripheral blood. The V and J genes are TRBV28 and TRBJ2-5, with D possibly matching TRBD2 (5 bases). The sequence was collected from a human donor in a cohort sampled during active COVID-19. The CDR3 nucleotides read TGTGCCAGCAGCGGGAATCTACGTGGGACCCAGTACTTC. Translating it yields CASSGNLRGTQYF. The whole variable domain, remainder taken from reference TRBV28 and TRBJ2-5, is DVKVTQSSRYLVKRTGEKVFLECVQDMDHENMFWYRQDPGLGLRLIYFSYDVKMKEKGDIPEGYSVSREKKERFSLILESASTNQTSMYLCASSGNLRGTQYFGPGTRLLVL.